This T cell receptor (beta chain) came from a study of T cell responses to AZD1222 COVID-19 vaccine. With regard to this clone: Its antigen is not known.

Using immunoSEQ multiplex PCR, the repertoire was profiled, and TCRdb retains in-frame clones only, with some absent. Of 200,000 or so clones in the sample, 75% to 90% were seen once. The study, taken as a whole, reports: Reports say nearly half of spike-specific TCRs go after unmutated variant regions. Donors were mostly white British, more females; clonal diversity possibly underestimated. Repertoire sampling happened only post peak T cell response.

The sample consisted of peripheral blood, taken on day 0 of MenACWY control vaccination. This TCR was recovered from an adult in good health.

The CDR3 sequence: CASRPGLAGGGSYNEQFF. CDR3 DNA sequence: TGTGCCAGCAGGCCGGGACTAGCGGGAGGTGGATCCTACAATGAGCAGTTCTTC. The J gene is TRBJ2-1, the V gene TRBV2; 15 positions match TRBD2. The CDR3 contains 18 residues. Trimming at V came to 6 bases and at J to 1 base, leaving 7 bases not matched to a gene. Germline lookup yields CDR1 SNHLY and CDR2 FYNNEI.